This T cell receptor (beta chain) was sequenced for a study of blood T cell repertoires in COVID-19. This clone has at least ten counts. Different DNA sequences within this sample yield the same CDR3. V trimming: 6 bases; J trimming: 4 bases; junction bases outside the gene matches: 1. Germline CDR1 and CDR2: MNHEY and SVGAGI. The CDR3 spans 12 residues. Study processing details: The assay estimated nucleated cells by amplifying reference gene primers. The protocol was immunoSEQ multiplex PCR, while the TCRdb copy is restricted to in-frame clones and leaves out a portion. From that table come the V and J calls and clone size; the DNA was used to work out D and trimming. The table includes some 240,000 clones, 75% to 85% detected once.

The receptor was isolated from a woman of 80 years or more with COVID-19, enrolled during active disease. This sequence joins TRBV6-5 and TRBJ2-7; TRBD1 agrees at 9 bases. Material for sequencing was peripheral blood. Here the CDR3 DNA reads TGTGCCAGCAGGACAGGGGGGTACGAGCAGTACTTC. It codes for CASRTGGYEQYF.